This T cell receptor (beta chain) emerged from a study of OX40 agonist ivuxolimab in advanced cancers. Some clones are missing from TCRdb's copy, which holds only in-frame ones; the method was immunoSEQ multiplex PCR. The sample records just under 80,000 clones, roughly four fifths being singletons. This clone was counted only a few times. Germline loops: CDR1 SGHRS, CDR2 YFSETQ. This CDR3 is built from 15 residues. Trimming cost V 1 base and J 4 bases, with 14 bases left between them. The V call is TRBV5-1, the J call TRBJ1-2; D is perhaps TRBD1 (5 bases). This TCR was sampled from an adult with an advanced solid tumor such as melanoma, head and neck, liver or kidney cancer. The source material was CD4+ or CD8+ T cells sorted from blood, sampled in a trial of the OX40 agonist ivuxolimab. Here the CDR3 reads CASSLQAGYSYGYTF. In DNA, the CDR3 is TGCGCCAGCAGCTTGCAGGCAGGGTACAGCTATGGCTACACCTTC.